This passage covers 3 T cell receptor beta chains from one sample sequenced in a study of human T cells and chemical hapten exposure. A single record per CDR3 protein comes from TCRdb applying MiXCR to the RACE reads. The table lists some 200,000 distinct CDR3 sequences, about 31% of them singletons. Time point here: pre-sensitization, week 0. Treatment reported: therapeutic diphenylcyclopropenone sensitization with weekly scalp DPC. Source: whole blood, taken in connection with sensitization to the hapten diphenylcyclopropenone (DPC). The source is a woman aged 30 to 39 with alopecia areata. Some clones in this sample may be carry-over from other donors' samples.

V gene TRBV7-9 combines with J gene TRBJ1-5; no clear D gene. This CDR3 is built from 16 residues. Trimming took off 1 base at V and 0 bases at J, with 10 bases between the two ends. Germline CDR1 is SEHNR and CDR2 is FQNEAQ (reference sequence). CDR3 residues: CASSLVLGYSNQPQHF. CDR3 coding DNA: TGTGCCAGCAGCTTAGTCCTGGGATATAGCAATCAGCCCCAGCATTTT.

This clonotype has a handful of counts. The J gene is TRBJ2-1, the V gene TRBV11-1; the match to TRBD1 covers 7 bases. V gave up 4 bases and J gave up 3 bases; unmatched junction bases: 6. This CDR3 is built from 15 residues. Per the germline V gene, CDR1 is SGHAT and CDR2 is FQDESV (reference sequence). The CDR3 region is CASSSRQGYYNEQFF. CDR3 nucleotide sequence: TGTGCCAGCAGCTCCCGACAGGGCTACTACAATGAGCAGTTCTTC.

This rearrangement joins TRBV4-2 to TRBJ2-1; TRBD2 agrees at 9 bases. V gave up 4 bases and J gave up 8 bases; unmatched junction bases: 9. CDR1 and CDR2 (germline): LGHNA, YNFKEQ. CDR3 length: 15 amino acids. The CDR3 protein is CASSLSGTSRDEQFF. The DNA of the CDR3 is TGTGCCAGCAGCCTCTCCGGGACTAGCCGGGATGAGCAGTTCTTC.